This T cell receptor beta chain was recorded in a study of T cells in Graves' hyperthyroidism and ophthalmopathy (dated by TCRdb to between 2018 and 2020). Study-wide context: Peripheral blood samples were taken at the time of initial diagnosis, prior to any treatment. In addition, the study compared T-cell repertoires in thyroid tissue and in blood from six Graves' hyperthyroidism patients. Following sampling, methimazole starting at 30 mg daily was given to hyperthyroidism patients, and high-dose intravenous methylprednisolone was given to ophthalmopathy patients. Prospective prediction of ophthalmopathy was tested in an independent validation cohort consisting of some 18 hyperthyroidism patients and 15 to 17 patients who later progressed to ophthalmopathy. A discovery cohort of about a hundred patients, about 43 with Graves' ophthalmopathy and 55 to 60 with stable Graves' hyperthyroidism, was used to find distinguishing TCR V-J signatures. For training and testing, the 100 patients in the discovery cohort were randomly divided in a 7:3 ratio. The paper reports TCR Vbeta CDR3 sequencing of fewer than 150 peripheral blood samples: approximately 41 ophthalmopathy, fewer than 80 hyperthyroidism and approximately 17 progressor patients.

The TCR beta CDR3 regions were amplified from RNA transcripts. The first round of RT-PCR for the TCR CDR3 was performed with the HTBI primer set and the Qiagen OneStep RT-PCR kit. The libraries were constructed in a second round of multiplex PCR and then size-selected and purified. Sequencing of the libraries was done on an Illumina HiSeq2000 using paired-end 100 bp reads. For the original study's pipeline: SOAPnuke was used to process the raw data, with reads discarded if the reads contained adapters or uncalled bases, had a mean Phred below 15, or lacked an exact constant-primer or identifier match. COPE v1.2.5 was used to merge high-quality paired reads, and clonotypes were defined as unique nucleotide sequences. MiTCR v1.1 was used to align the clonotypes against IMGT TRBV, TRBD and TRBJ reference segments. Analysis was restricted to V-J combinations with a frequency above 0.0001, which covered approximately 99% of repertoires. A TCS score was defined as the ratio between F50 (clonal expansion) and ExV (chaos), using BLOSUM62-based TCRdist between CDR3 peptides within each V-J. Welch's t-statistics and random forest reduced 514 V-J features to around 14, which were used in a naive Bayes classifier (R e1071). TCRdb ran its own pipeline on the public reads, namely fastp trimming at Q25 and MiXCR clone calling, and kept in-frame beta chains. Every CDR3 protein is listed once, alongside the most common genes and DNA of its rows. The V and J calls were not made by the authors but by TCRdb's processing. The sample data list about 580,000 distinct CDR3 sequences, and around 13% of these were observed just once. The top ten constitute almost 6% of the sample.

Of note for this clonotype: Its antigen specificity is not known. No quality values exist for individual bases; no much larger clone is one base distant.

Hyperthyroidism patients were newly diagnosed, had a disease duration of under 2 months, and were aged 18 to 65 years. Any patient with an uncontrolled infection, another autoimmune disease, pregnancy or lactation was excluded. Clinical symptoms, serum thyroxine and TRAb, thyroid ultrasound, and orbital computed tomography formed the basis for the diagnoses. Blood from progressor patients was collected at the time of first diagnosis with hyperthyroidism, before any ophthalmopathy symptoms had appeared. PBMCs were isolated from more than 9 ml of fresh peripheral blood by Ficoll-Paque density gradient centrifugation. Progressor patients were first diagnosed with Graves' hyperthyroidism and then developed ophthalmopathy during follow-up. Total RNA was extracted using Trizol reagent, and RNA quality was assessed on an Agilent 2100 Bioanalyzer. What the research found in general, with its limitations: Most expanded thyroid clonotypes (frequency above 0.001) were also detected in blood, suggesting blood repertoires may reflect thyroid immune responses. A model built on a 13 V-J signature distinguished ophthalmopathy from stable hyperthyroidism, reaching roughly 88% sensitivity and 81.08% specificity in cross-validation and 80%/75% in testing. Sample size was not statistically predetermined, and blinding of investigators to group allocation was not performed. During validation, the model predicted progression to ophthalmopathy a median of approximately 6 months ahead of onset, with almost 71% sensitivity and under 85% specificity.

CDR1 LGHDT and CDR2 YNNKEL are derived from the germline V gene (reference sequence). There are 15 amino acids in the CDR3, from cysteine to phenylalanine inclusive. Solely the CDR3 DNA is kept, with 45 bases framed from the first base. At the junction V is shortened by 4 bases and J by 7 bases; bases outside the gene matches: 9. Sequencing was carried out using blood. The clonotype comes from a woman in her twenties or thirties with Graves' hyperthyroidism that later progressed to Graves' ophthalmopathy. The sequence joins TRBV3-1 to TRBJ2-7; the junction holds 11 bases that match TRBD2. The DNA sequence follows: TGTGCCAGCAGCCCCTTACTAGCGGGAGAGGGTGAGCAGTACTTC. This yields the protein CASSPLLAGEGEQYF.